The 23 T cell receptor beta chains given below trace back to one sample, sequenced in a study of lymphopenia after photon versus proton radiotherapy. Profiled with immunoSEQ multiplex PCR; TCRdb holds only in-frame clones, not every one. Of some 27,000 clones detected, roughly four fifths appear once; the ten largest clones hold under 35%. Sequencing used peripheral blood, obtained from a patient treated with photon-based radiotherapy. These receptors were taken from a man aged 45 to 65 with gastric cancer.

This chain links TRBV5-1 with TRBJ1-1, with TRBD1 as a possible D gene (5 bases). This CDR3 has 13 residues. CDR1 is SGHRS and CDR2 is YFSETQ in the germline V gene. V gave up 5 bases and J gave up 4 bases, with 12 bases separating them. Here the CDR3 reads CASRGGAGTEAFF. CDR3 coding DNA: TGCGCCAGCAGGGGTGGGGCTGGCACTGAAGCTTTCTTT.

The V and J genes are TRBV23-1 and TRBJ2-2, with TRBD2 as a possible D gene (5 bases). TRBV23-1 is designated an ORF whose function remains uncertain. The CDR3 contains 15 residues. Trimming removed 1 base at V and 4 bases at J, with 10 bases between. This chain's CDR3 is CASSQLFEGTGELFF. The CDR3 region has the DNA TGCGCCAGCAGTCAATTATTTGAGGGCACCGGGGAGCTGTTTTTT.

The chain recombines TRBV14 with TRBJ2-7, with a possible D match to TRBD1 (6 bases). Germline CDR1 and CDR2: SGHDN and FVKESK. V lost 4 bases, J lost 5 bases, and 12 bases lay in between. The CDR3 is 13 amino acids. The CDR3: CASSPTGYHEQYV. CDR3 DNA: TGTGCCAGCAGCCCCACAGGGTACCACGAGCAGTACGTC.

The V call is TRBV10-3, the J call TRBJ1-1; D might be TRBD1 (5 bases). From germline, CDR1 is ENHRY and CDR2 SYGVKD. The CDR3 contains 13 residues. The V end lost 7 bases, the J end lost 6 bases, and 15 bases lay between the germline ends. Written as DNA, the CDR3 is TGTGCCATCAATCCGGGGCCTAACGCTGAAGCTTTCTTT. This codes for CAINPGPNAEAFF.

In this sample, this clone turned up a few times. V and J are TRBV6-4 and TRBJ1-2; D ambiguous. This CDR3 region has 13 residues. The V gene lost 2 bases and the J gene lost 4 bases, with 8 bases spanning the gap. Germline CDR1 is MRHNA and CDR2 is SNTAGT. The CDR3 DNA reads as TGTGCCAGCAGTGACAGCCGGTCCTATGGCTACACCTTC. This sequence encodes CASSDSRSYGYTF.

The chain uses TRBV4-3 and TRBJ1-1; the D is unclear. Trimming removed 0 bases at V and 6 bases at J, with 8 bases between. CDR3 size: 13 residues. Looked up from germline, CDR1 is LGHNA and CDR2 is YSLEER. CDR3 DNA sequence: TGCGCCAGCAGCCAAGATTTGGGGTCTGAAGCTTTCTTT. As protein: CASSQDLGSEAFF.

In its sample, this clone was seen a few times. The rearrangement links TRBV5-1 to TRBJ2-2; TRBD1 is a possible D gene (6 bases). The germline V gene has CDR1 SGHRS and CDR2 YFSETQ. The CDR3 sequence is 15 residues long. The V end was cut by 3 bases, the J end by 0 bases, with 9 bases between. CDR3: CASSSRTANTGELFF. The CDR3 DNA reads as TGCGCCAGCAGCTCGAGGACAGCGAACACCGGGGAGCTGTTTTTT.

This sequence joins TRBV15 and TRBJ1-5; D might be TRBD1 (5 bases). This CDR3 contains 14 residues. CDR1 is LNHNV and CDR2 is YYDKDF in the germline V gene (reference sequence). Trimming removed 8 bases from V and 5 bases from J, with 16 bases in between. This chain's CDR3 is CATGPGRGDQPQHF. CDR3 DNA: TGTGCCACCGGACCCGGAAGGGGAGATCAGCCCCAGCATTTT. The full variable domain, its missing parts supplied by reference TRBV15 and TRBJ1-5, is DAMVIQNPRYQVTQFGKPVTLSCSQTLNHNVMYWYQQKSSQAPKLLFHYYDKDFNNEADTPDNFQSRRPNTSFCFLDIRSPGLGDTAMYLCATGPGRGDQPQHFGDGTRLSIL.

The gene calls are TRBV7-8 and TRBJ2-6; D gene unclear. Germline loops: CDR1 SGHVS, CDR2 FQNEAQ. Trimming took 5 bases from V and 5 from J, leaving 22 bases between them. CDR3 length: 18 residues. CDR3 nucleotide sequence: TGTGCCAGCAGCCGCCCATATTACCCACAAAGTCGGGCCAACGTCCTGACTTTC. Protein product: CASSRPYYPQSRANVLTF.

The chain recombines TRBV11-2 with TRBJ1-1, with D unresolved. There are 13 residues in the CDR3. V gave up 1 base and J gave up 8 bases, with 11 bases separating them. CDR1 and CDR2 from the germline V gene are SGHAT and FQNNGV. CDR3 region: CASSLVGRMEAFF. CDR3 in DNA: TGTGCCAGCAGCTTAGTGGGCAGGATGGAAGCTTTCTTT.

This chain connects TRBV10-1 to TRBJ2-2; D is ambiguous. Germline V gene data show CDR1 as WNHNN and CDR2 as SYGVQD (reference sequence). The ends were cut back, 4 bases at V and 5 bases at J, with 14 bases in the middle. This CDR3 comprises 15 residues. CDR3 coding DNA: TGCGCCAGCAGTGCCCTAAGAACACCTACCGGGGAGCTGTTTTTT. Its protein is CASSALRTPTGELFF.

This chain joins TRBV19 and TRBJ2-6; D is undetermined. V lost 8 bases to trimming and J lost 2 bases, with 13 bases between them. Germline loops: CDR1 LNHDA, CDR2 SQIVND (reference sequence). The CDR3 runs to 15 residues. In DNA form, the CDR3 reads TGTGCCAGTTCTATTACAGTACCTGGGGCCAACGTCCTGACTTTC. As protein: CASSITVPGANVLTF.

The chain recombines TRBV2 with TRBJ1-1; D gene uncertain. From germline, CDR1 is SNHLY and CDR2 FYNNEI. Trimming pared 8 bases from V and 8 bases from J, leaving 12 bases between. This CDR3 region has 11 residues. The CDR3 protein is CASEGSGEAFF. The CDR3 DNA is TGTGCCAGCGAAGGGTCCGGCGAAGCTTTCTTT.

The chain uses TRBV7-9 and TRBJ2-5; weak D call: TRBD1 (5 bases). The germline V gene has CDR1 SEHNR and CDR2 FQNEAQ (reference sequence). The CDR3 has 12 residues. V lost 5 bases and J 3 bases, leaving 7 bases between the germline ends. CDR3 protein: CASSPTEETQYF. The CDR3 nucleotides are TGTGCCAGCAGCCCGACAGAAGAGACCCAGTACTTC.

V usage is TRBV5-1 and J usage is TRBJ2-5, with D hard to call. Per germline, CDR1 SGHRS and CDR2 YFSETQ. V dropped 0 bases and J dropped 1 base, with 10 bases sitting between them. CDR3 size: 15 residues. The CDR3 loop reads CASSLEDGTQETQYF. The CDR3 nucleotides are TGCGCCAGCAGCTTGGAGGACGGCACCCAAGAGACCCAGTACTTC.

In its sample, this clone was seen once. This rearrangement joins TRBV10-2 to TRBJ1-2, with D hard to call. From germline, CDR1 is WSHSY and CDR2 SAAADI. The CDR3 is 13 amino acids. The V end lost 2 bases, the J end lost 8 bases, and 12 bases lay between the germline ends. In DNA, the CDR3 is TGCGCCAGCAGTGAGAAAAGGACGCAAGGCTACACCTTC. It encodes CASSEKRTQGYTF.

The rearrangement joins TRBV5-6 to TRBJ1-2; 8 bases map to TRBD1. The CDR3 contains 14 residues. J was trimmed by 6 bases and V by 4 bases; bases with no gene match: 8. Germline V gene sequence: CDR1 SGHDT, CDR2 YYEEEE. The CDR3 DNA reads as TGTGCCAGCAGCACGGGACAGGCAAACGATGGCTACACCTTC. It yields the protein CASSTGQANDGYTF.

The V call is TRBV9, the J call TRBJ1-6; TRBD1 matches at 7 bases. The junction had 10 bases not matched to a gene; V was cut back by 4 bases and J by 6 bases. CDR1 is SGDLS and CDR2 is YYNGEE in the germline V gene. This CDR3 has 16 residues. As DNA, the CDR3 is TGTGCCAGCAGCCACCGCGGGGGGACAGTTAATTCACCCCTCCACTTT. Its translation is CASSHRGGTVNSPLHF.

The chain uses TRBV30 and TRBJ2-1; 11 bases match TRBD1. This CDR3 contains 13 residues. J was trimmed by 7 bases and V by 5 bases; bases with no gene match: 4. CDR1 is GTSNPN and CDR2 is SVGIG in the germline V gene (reference sequence). The CDR3 DNA follows: TGTGCCTGGGGACAGGGGGCAAGAAATGAGCAGTTCTTC. Protein product: CAWGQGARNEQFF.

The rearrangement joins TRBV11-2 to TRBJ1-1, with a possible D match to TRBD1 (5 bases). The CDR3 runs to 15 residues. In germline, CDR1 is SGHAT, CDR2 FQNNGV. V dropped 5 bases and J dropped 1 base, with 14 bases sitting between them. In nucleotides, the CDR3 is TGTGCCAGCAGCCCCCCACGCGGGGGGAACACTGAAGCTTTCTTT. The encoded protein is CASSPPRGGNTEAFF.

The V call is TRBV10-3, the J call TRBJ2-5, with D hard to call. Germline loops: CDR1 ENHRY, CDR2 SYGVKD. The CDR3 runs 10 residues. Between the trimmed V and J ends, which lost 11 bases and 5 bases, there was a span of 9 bases. CDR3 sequence: CAASRETQYF. As DNA, the CDR3 is TGTGCCGCCTCTCGGGAGACCCAGTACTTC.

This sequence joins TRBV10-2 and TRBJ1-6; 7 bases match TRBD1. V lost 10 bases and J lost 4; bases outside the gene matches: 7. Germline-derived CDR1 and CDR2 are WSHSY and SAAADI. CDR3 length: 14 residues. The CDR3 reads CAIGTATYNSPLHF. As DNA, the CDR3 is TGCGCCATTGGGACAGCGACGTATAATTCACCCCTCCACTTT.

The chain is built from TRBV5-1 and TRBJ2-5; 13 bases align to TRBD2. CDR1 is SGHRS and CDR2 is YFSETQ in the germline V gene. The V and J ends lost 1 base and 5 bases, in that order; junction bases with no gene match: 2. The CDR3 spans 15 residues. CDR3 coding DNA: TGCGCCAGCAGCTTGATGACTAGCGGGGGGGAGACCCAGTACTTC. Its translation: CASSLMTSGGETQYF.